This T cell receptor (beta chain) was captured in a study of tumor and adjacent non-tumor tissue in lung cancer. Notes on this clonotype: A single base separates this from a much larger clone, so it may be a read error.

No cell sorting was done before RNA was extracted from the tissue. The normal lung tissue was taken more than 3 cm from the tumor edge. CDR1 is GTSNPN, CDR2 SVGIG, per germline (reference sequence). The length of the CDR3 is 14 residues. Deletions cut 6 bases from V and 1 base from J, with 13 bases between. The library came from three nested PCR rounds adapted from ARM-PCR protocols. Via MiXCR, TCRdb re-called the multiplex PCR reads, giving one row per CDR3 protein. The sample lists 94,000 or so distinct CDR3 sequences, around 76% occurring once. This TCR came from a woman aged 45-60 years with non-small cell lung cancer. The chain couples TRBV30 to TRBJ1-3; no reliable D call. The sample consisted of distant non-tumor lung tissue. This CDR3 reads CACVGPGSGNTIYF. The CDR3 DNA reads as TGTGCCTGTGTGGGCCCAGGTTCTGGAAACACCATATATTTT.